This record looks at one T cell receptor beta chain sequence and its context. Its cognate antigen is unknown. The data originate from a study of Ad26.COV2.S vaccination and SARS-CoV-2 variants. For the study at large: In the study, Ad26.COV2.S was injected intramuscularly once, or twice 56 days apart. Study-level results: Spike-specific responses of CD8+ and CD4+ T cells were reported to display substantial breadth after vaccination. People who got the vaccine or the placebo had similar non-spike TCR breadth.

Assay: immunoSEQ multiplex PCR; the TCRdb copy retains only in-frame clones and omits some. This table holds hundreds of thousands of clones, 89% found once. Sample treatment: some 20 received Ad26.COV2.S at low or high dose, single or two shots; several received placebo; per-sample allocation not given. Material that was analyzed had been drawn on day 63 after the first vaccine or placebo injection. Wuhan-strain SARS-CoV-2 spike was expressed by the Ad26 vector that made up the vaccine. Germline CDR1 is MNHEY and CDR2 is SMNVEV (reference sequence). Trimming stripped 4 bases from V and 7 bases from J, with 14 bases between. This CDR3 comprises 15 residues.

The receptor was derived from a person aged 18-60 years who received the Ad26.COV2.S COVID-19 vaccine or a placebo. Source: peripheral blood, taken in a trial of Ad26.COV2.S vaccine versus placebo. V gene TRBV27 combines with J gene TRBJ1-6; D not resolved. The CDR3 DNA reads TGTGCCAGCAGTTCCCGGGTTGGAACCAATTCACCCCTCCACTTT. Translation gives CASSSRVGTNSPLHF.